Described below is a single TCR beta chain sequence and its context. The data stem from a study of T cell changes during pregnancy in multiple sclerosis. Generated by immunoSEQ multiplex PCR, the TCRdb table keeps only in-frame clones and is missing some. The table includes roughly 35,000 clones, 85% to 95% detected once. The sequenced material came from PBMCs (not recorded whether the cells were cultured). The receptor's source is a female donor with multiple sclerosis, enrolled in a pregnancy study.

The chain's CDR3 is CASSANRPTDTQYF. The CDR3 coding sequence is TGTGCCAGCAGTGCTAACAGACCCACAGATACGCAGTATTTT. The rearrangement uses TRBV2 and TRBJ2-3; D unclear. With 4 bases removed from V and 2 bases from J, the gap between germline ends came to 10 bases. The CDR3 extends over 14 amino acids. The germline gives CDR1 SNHLY, CDR2 FYNNEI.